This T cell receptor (beta chain) was recovered during a study of tumor-infiltrating lymphocytes in primary liver carcinoma. General study results and limits: It was observed that only about 7-24% of the top clones appeared in every one of the five tumor regions.

Bulk tissue was left unsorted, and RNA and DNA were co-extracted from about 20-30 mg of it. Donors were untreated and chronically infected with HBV. Five separate regions were sampled from each tumor. Viable tumor cell content exceeded 75% in every tumor sample. The authors made TCR beta cDNA from around 500 ng total RNA with a constant-region primer. For TCR beta, libraries were produced by three nested multiplex PCR rounds using slightly modified ARM-PCR. Two initial PCR rounds of roughly 10 cycles each paired TRBV1-TRBV30 forward primers with a C-beta reverse primer. Using its own MiXCR run on the multiplex PCR reads, TCRdb lists one record per CDR3 protein. The repertoire holds roughly 120,000 distinct CDR3 sequences, with 65% as singletons. The CDR3 runs to 15 residues. Germline V gene lookup returns CDR1 SGHAT and CDR2 FQNNGV. A word on this clonotype: The antigen remains unidentified.

The receptor comes from a woman aged 55-75 years with primary liver carcinoma and hepatitis B virus infection. The chain employs TRBV11-2 and TRBJ2-3; 7 bases are a match to TRBD2. Sequenced sample: liver tumor tissue from sampling region 1. Subset denoted: tumor region T1, superior pole. The CDR3 reads CISSRTRQGTDTQYF. The CDR3 region has the DNA TGTATCAGCAGCCGGACTAGGCAAGGGACAGATACGCAGTATTTT.